This TCR beta chain is from a study of Ad26.COV2.S vaccination and SARS-CoV-2 variants. Looking at the study overall: Ad26.COV2.S given intramuscularly, once or twice 56 days apart.

Using immunoSEQ multiplex PCR, the repertoire was profiled, and TCRdb retains in-frame clones only, with some absent. The table has roughly 320,000 clones, about 86% seen once. Overall study findings and caveats: The analyses of TCR breadth and depth may have understated the size of total T cell responses. Reportedly, spike-specific CD8+ and CD4+ T cell responses achieved substantial breadth once vaccination had taken place.

As regards this clone: Its antigen is unidentified.

Sample treatment: about 20 received Ad26.COV2.S at low or high dose, single or two shots; a few received placebo; per-sample allocation not given. The investigators took samples on day 63 after the first vaccine or placebo injection. Vaccine was an Ad26 vector expressing Wuhan-strain SARS-CoV-2 spike. The TCR originated in a person aged 18-60 years who received the Ad26.COV2.S COVID-19 vaccine or a placebo. Material: peripheral blood, obtained in a trial of Ad26.COV2.S vaccine versus placebo.

CDR3: CASSSQGGREQYF. DNA for the CDR3: TGTGCCAGCAGCTCACAGGGAGGACGCGAGCAGTACTTC. The V gene is TRBV5-4, the J gene TRBJ2-7; tentatively, D is TRBD1 or TRBD2 (6 bases each). CDR1 is SGHNT, CDR2 YYREEE, per germline (reference sequence). The CDR3 length is 13 residues. V dropped 3 bases and J dropped 6 bases, with 13 bases sitting between them.